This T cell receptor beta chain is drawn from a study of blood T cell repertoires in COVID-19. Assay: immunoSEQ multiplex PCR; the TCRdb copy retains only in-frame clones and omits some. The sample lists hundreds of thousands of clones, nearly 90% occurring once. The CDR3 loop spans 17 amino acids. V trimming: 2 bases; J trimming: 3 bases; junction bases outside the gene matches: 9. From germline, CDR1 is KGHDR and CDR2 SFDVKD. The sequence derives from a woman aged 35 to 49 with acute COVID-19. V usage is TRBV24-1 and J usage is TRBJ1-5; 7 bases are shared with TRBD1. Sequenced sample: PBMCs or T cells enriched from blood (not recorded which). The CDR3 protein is CATSDSAGTDFNQPQHF. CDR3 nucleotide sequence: TGTGCCACCAGTGATTCTGCCGGGACAGACTTCAATCAGCCCCAGCATTTT.